The clone carrying this TCR beta chain was seen more than once but under ten times. No antigen is known for it. Each CDR3 protein is one row after TCRdb ran MiXCR on the reads. The sample yields 230,000 or so distinct CDR3 sequences, approximately 15% seen once. The data derive from a study of T cell repertoires in cytomegalovirus infection. As for the study in general: Shared public TCR beta signatures pointed to both CMV infection and a matching HLA type.

Overall study findings and caveats: HLA-C-restricted CMV-specific TCR beta clonotypes prevailed in the ex vivo response.

Germline CDR1 and CDR2: SGHTA and FQGNSA. This CDR3 spans 13 amino acids. Trimming pared 5 bases from V and 6 bases from J, leaving 14 bases between. The specimen was CD8+ T cells from PBMCs. The sequence was obtained from a human donor in good health (CMV status not recorded). Some clones in this sample may be carry-over from other donors' samples. The genes are TRBV7-2 and TRBJ2-7; TRBD1 or TRBD2 may be the D gene (5 bases each). This CDR3 is CASSPTGGPEQYF. CDR3 nucleotide sequence: TGTGCCAGCAGCCCTACAGGCGGGCCCGAGCAGTACTTC. The full variable domain, in which reference TRBV7-2 and TRBJ2-7 provide the parts outside the CDR3, is GAGVSQSPSNKVTEKGKDVELRCDPISGHTALYWYRQSLGQGLEFLIYFQGNSAPDKSGLPSDRFSAERTGGSVSTLTIQRTQQEDSAVYLCASSPTGGPEQYFGPGTRLTVT.